This T cell receptor beta chain was profiled in a study of control samples from healthy donors and cancer patients. With 3 bases removed from V and 6 bases from J, the gap between germline ends came to 17 bases. Germline CDR1 reads WNHNN; CDR2 reads SYGVQD (reference sequence). The CDR3 contains 16 residues. The protocol was immunoSEQ multiplex PCR, while the TCRdb copy is restricted to in-frame clones and leaves out a portion. The sample has some 87,000 clones, 91% seen once. This clonotype was sampled from a man aged 30 to 39 in good health. Sequenced input: blood. The genes are TRBV10-1 and TRBJ2-2; D may be TRBD2 (6 bases). The CDR3 nucleotides read TGCGCCAGCAGTGAATCTCCGGTAGGAGGGTCCGGGGAGCTGTTTTTT. Its protein is CASSESPVGGSGELFF.